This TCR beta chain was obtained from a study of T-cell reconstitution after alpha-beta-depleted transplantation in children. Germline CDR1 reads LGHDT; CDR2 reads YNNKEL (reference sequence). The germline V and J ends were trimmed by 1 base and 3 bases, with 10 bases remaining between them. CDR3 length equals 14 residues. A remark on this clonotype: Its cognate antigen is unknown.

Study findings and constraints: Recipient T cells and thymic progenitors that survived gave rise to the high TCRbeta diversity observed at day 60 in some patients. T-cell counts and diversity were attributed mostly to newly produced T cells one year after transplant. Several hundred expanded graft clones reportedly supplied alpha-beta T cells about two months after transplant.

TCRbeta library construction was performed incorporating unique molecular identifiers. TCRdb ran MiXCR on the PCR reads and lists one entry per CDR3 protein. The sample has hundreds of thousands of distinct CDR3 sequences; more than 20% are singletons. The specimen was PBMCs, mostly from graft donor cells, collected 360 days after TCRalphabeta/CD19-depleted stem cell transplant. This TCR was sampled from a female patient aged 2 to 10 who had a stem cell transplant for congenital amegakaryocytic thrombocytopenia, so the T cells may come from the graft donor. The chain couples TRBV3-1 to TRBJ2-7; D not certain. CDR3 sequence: CASSQGLVRYEQYF. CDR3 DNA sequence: TGTGCCAGCAGCCAAGGGCTAGTCCGCTACGAGCAGTACTTC.